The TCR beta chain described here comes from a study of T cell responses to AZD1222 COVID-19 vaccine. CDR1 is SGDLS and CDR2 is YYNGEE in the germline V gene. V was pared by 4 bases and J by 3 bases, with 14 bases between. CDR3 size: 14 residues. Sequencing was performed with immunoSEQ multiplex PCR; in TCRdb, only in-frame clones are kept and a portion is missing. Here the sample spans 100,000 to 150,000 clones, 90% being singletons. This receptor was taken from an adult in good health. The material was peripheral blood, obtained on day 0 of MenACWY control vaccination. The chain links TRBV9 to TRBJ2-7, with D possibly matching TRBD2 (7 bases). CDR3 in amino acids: CASSPGGIDYEQYF. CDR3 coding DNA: TGTGCCAGCAGCCCGGGGGGCATCGACTACGAGCAGTACTTC.